Shown below are 27 T cell receptor beta chains from a single sample sequenced in a study of early T cells in non-severe SARS-CoV-2 infection. TCRdb processed the 5' RACE reads anew with MiXCR; each CDR3 protein has one entry. The sample has 71,000 or so distinct CDR3 sequences; roughly 15% are singletons. Source material: whole blood. These TCRs come from an adult who was a healthcare worker with PCR-confirmed SARS-CoV-2 infection or an uninfected control (not recorded which).

The chain has TRBV6-6 and TRBJ1-5, with a possible D match to TRBD1 (5 bases). Trimming removed 6 bases at V and 2 bases at J, with 14 bases between. In germline, CDR1 is MNHNY, CDR2 SVGAGI (reference sequence). The CDR3 has 15 amino acids. CDR3 sequence: CASSMGRDGNQPQHF. In nucleotides, the CDR3 is TGTGCCAGCAGCATGGGCAGGGACGGCAATCAGCCCCAGCATTTT.

V is TRBV7-9 and J is TRBJ2-1, with TRBD2 matching over 11 bases. Germline V gene data show CDR1 as SEHNR and CDR2 as FQNEAQ (reference sequence). The CDR3 spans 17 residues. V lost 0 bases and J lost 8; bases outside the gene matches: 9. The CDR3 spells CASSLAPLAGVTDEQFF. The CDR3 DNA is TGTGCCAGCAGCTTAGCCCCACTAGCGGGGGTTACAGATGAGCAGTTCTTC.

Points on this clonotype: A single base separates this from a much larger clone, so it may be a read error. V gene TRBV12-3 or TRBV12-4 combines with J gene TRBJ2-1; 8 positions match TRBD2. The CDR3 totals 13 residues. The V and J ends lost 8 bases and 8 bases, in that order; junction bases with no gene match: 8. CDR3 nucleotides: TGTGCCAGCCACTCGACTAGCGTCGATGAGCAGTTCTTC. Translating it yields CASHSTSVDEQFF.

The chain is built from TRBV24-1 and TRBJ2-3; no firm D call. This CDR3 comprises 13 residues. Germline loops: CDR1 KGHDR, CDR2 SFDVKD. Trimming took off 1 base at V and 4 bases at J, with 5 bases between the two ends. The CDR3 is CATSDLTSDTQYF. In DNA, the CDR3 is TGTGCCACCAGTGATTTAACGTCAGATACGCAGTATTTT.

This clonotype was picked up a small number of times. The rearrangement joins TRBV24-1 to TRBJ1-1; 8 bases are a match to TRBD1. CDR1 is KGHDR and CDR2 is SFDVKD in the germline V gene. V gave up 7 bases and J gave up 1 base; unmatched junction bases: 7. The length of the CDR3 is 15 residues. DNA for the CDR3: TGTGCCACCAGCCCAGGGGGCTTGGAGAACACTGAAGCTTTCTTT. This sequence encodes CATSPGGLENTEAFF.

The chain uses TRBV2 and TRBJ2-5, with TRBD1 matching over 10 bases. The CDR3 contains 15 residues. From germline, CDR1 is SNHLY and CDR2 FYNNEI. With 5 bases clipped from V and 4 bases from J, the junction kept 7 bases outside the gene matches. The DNA for the CDR3 is TGTGCCAGCAGTTCGACAGGGGGCGGGTTAGAGACCCAGTACTTC. It translates to CASSSTGGGLETQYF.

The genes are TRBV6-2 or TRBV6-3 and TRBJ1-2; D possibly corresponds to TRBD1 (5 bases). CDR3 length: 13 residues. The germline V gene encodes CDR1 MNHEY and CDR2 SVGEGT. With 4 bases removed from V and 9 bases from J, the gap between germline ends came to 15 bases. The CDR3 sequence is CASSFSTVLSYTF. Written as DNA, the CDR3 is TGTGCCAGCAGTTTTTCGACAGTTCTAAGCTACACCTTC.

This clonotype was detected many times. The DNA for the CDR3 is TGTGCCAGCAGTTTCACAGGGATTGTGGTGGCTTTCTTT. Its translation: CASSFTGIVVAFF. The genes are TRBV12-3 or TRBV12-4 and TRBJ1-1; tentative D call: TRBD1 (6 bases). With 3 bases removed from V and 11 bases from J, the gap between germline ends came to 16 bases. This CDR3 spans 13 amino acids.

A few counts support this clonotype. The CDR3 loop reads CASSQARAGGRVNEQFF. The CDR3 bases are TGTGCCAGCAGCCAAGCCAGAGCGGGGGGGCGGGTCAATGAGCAGTTCTTC. J is TRBJ2-1 and V is TRBV4-2; 10 nucleotides match TRBD2. This CDR3 contains 17 residues. Germline loops: CDR1 LGHNA, CDR2 YNFKEQ. V shed 1 base and J 6 bases; nucleotides not matched to a gene: 9.

The V call is TRBV11-2, the J call TRBJ1-1; no definite D call. The germline V gene encodes CDR1 SGHAT and CDR2 FQNNGV. The CDR3 sequence is 11 residues long. Trimming pared 5 bases from V and 5 bases from J, leaving 6 bases between. This CDR3 reads CASSQRTEAFF. CDR3 coding DNA: TGTGCCAGCAGCCAGAGGACTGAAGCTTTCTTT.

This clonotype was seen only a few times. V and J are TRBV28 and TRBJ2-7; 9 bases are a match to TRBD1. CDR3 length: 13 amino acids. V shed 10 bases, J shed 5 bases, and the junction held 9 bases outside the gene matches. Per germline, CDR1 MDHEN and CDR2 SYDVKM. The CDR3 sequence is CATLLRDRDEQYF. CDR3 bases: TGTGCCACCTTACTCCGGGACAGGGACGAGCAGTACTTC.

The sample holds many counts of this clonotype. The V and J genes are TRBV4-2 and TRBJ1-1; no clear D gene. Trimming left V 0 bases short and J 4 bases short, with 9 bases between. This CDR3 spans 14 amino acids. The V gene's germline CDR1 is LGHNA and CDR2 YNFKEQ. Written as DNA, the CDR3 is TGTGCCAGCAGCCAAGAAATTATTGTCACTGAAGCTTTCTTT. Translation gives CASSQEIIVTEAFF.

This clonotype was counted between two and nine times. V is TRBV11-2 and J is TRBJ2-5; D is unclear. The ends were cut back, 0 bases at V and 5 bases at J, with 10 bases in the middle. The V gene's germline CDR1 is SGHAT and CDR2 FQNNGV. This CDR3 has 14 amino acids. This chain's CDR3 is CASSLDQFTETQYF. DNA of the CDR3: TGTGCCAGCAGCTTAGATCAGTTTACGGAGACCCAGTACTTC.

This chain links TRBV20-1 with TRBJ1-2; 9 bases are a match to TRBD1. V lost 3 bases to trimming and J lost 10 bases; unmatched junction nucleotides: 15. The CDR3 totals 15 residues. Germline V gene data show CDR1 as DFQATT and CDR2 as SNEGSKA (reference sequence). CDR3 DNA: TGCAGTGCTAGGGGGGACAGGGACTTGGTTGGGGACTACACCTTC. This sequence encodes CSARGDRDLVGDYTF.

A few counts support this clonotype. This chain uses TRBV6-6 with TRBJ1-6; maybe TRBD1 (6 bases). The CDR3 runs to 14 residues. With 6 bases removed from V and 7 bases from J, the gap between germline ends came to 13 bases. Germline CDR1 reads MNHNY; CDR2 reads SVGAGI (reference sequence). Here the CDR3 DNA reads TGTGCCAGCAGCGCACAGGGTCTCAATTCACCCCTCCACTTT. Translation gives CASSAQGLNSPLHF.

This clonotype was detected a few times. The chain uses TRBV3-1 and TRBJ2-7, with a tentative D call TRBD1 (5 bases). The CDR3 length is 13 residues. Germline V gene sequence: CDR1 LGHDT, CDR2 YNNKEL (reference sequence). V shed 1 base and J shed 5 bases, with 9 bases lying between them. The CDR3 region is CASSQAEGDEQYF. The CDR3 DNA reads as TGTGCCAGCAGCCAAGCTGAAGGGGACGAGCAGTACTTC.

J is TRBJ2-7 and V is TRBV19, with 7 bases that match TRBD1. V lost 6 bases, J lost 1 base, and 9 bases stayed unmatched. CDR1 is LNHDA, CDR2 SQIVND, per germline (reference sequence). The length of the CDR3 is 15 residues. CDR3 nucleotides: TGTGCCAGTAGCACTAAGCACAGGGGTTCCTACGAGCAGTACTTC. Residues: CASSTKHRGSYEQYF.

CDR3 nucleotide sequence: TGTGCCAGCAGCTTTAGCGGGGGAATGGGAGAGACCCAGTACTTC. Encoded protein: CASSFSGGMGETQYF. The chain couples TRBV7-7 to TRBJ2-5, with TRBD2 matching 9 bases. Germline values: CDR1 SSHAT, CDR2 FNYEAQ (reference sequence). V was pared by 3 bases and J by 4 bases, with 6 bases of the junction left unmatched. The CDR3 covers 15 residues.

Only a few counts were recorded for this clonotype. The genes are TRBV11-2 and TRBJ2-1; weak D call: TRBD2 (5 bases). The CDR3 consists of 15 residues. V was shortened by 3 bases and J by 8 bases, with 17 bases between the two germline ends. From germline, CDR1 is SGHAT and CDR2 FQNNGV. This chain's CDR3 is CASSFMLRGEDEQFF. In nucleotides, the CDR3 is TGTGCCAGCAGCTTCATGCTCCGGGGAGAGGATGAGCAGTTCTTC.

This clonotype occurred many times. CDR3 region: CASSQDWSSGSSYNEQFF. As DNA, the CDR3 is TGTGCCAGCAGCCAAGATTGGTCAAGCGGGAGCTCCTACAATGAGCAGTTCTTC. The genes are TRBV3-1 and TRBJ2-1; 8 bases match TRBD2. The CDR3 runs 18 residues. CDR1 and CDR2 (germline): LGHDT, YNNKEL (reference sequence). Losses at the gene ends were 0 bases for V and 0 bases for J; bases not matched to a gene: 7.

A few counts support this clonotype. The chain combines TRBV29-1 with TRBJ1-1; possible D gene TRBD1, 5 bases. V lost 4 bases, J lost 3 bases, and 15 bases lay in between. Germline CDR1 is SQVTM and CDR2 is ANQGSEA. The CDR3 length is 14 residues. CDR3 bases: TGCAGCGTTGTCGGGCGGAGGGACTACACTGAAGCTTTCTTT. Translated: CSVVGRRDYTEAFF.

Ten or more counts support this clonotype. The chain uses TRBV29-1 and TRBJ2-7; TRBD1 matches 7 bases. The V gene end was trimmed by 2 bases and the J gene end by 5 bases; junction bases not matched to a gene: 9. CDR3 size: 14 residues. Germline CDR1 reads SQVTM; CDR2 reads ANQGSEA. The CDR3 sequence is CSVERLTGLHEQYF. The CDR3 nucleotides are TGCAGCGTTGAAAGGTTGACAGGGTTACACGAGCAGTACTTC.

The table lists this clonotype with a few counts. The chain recombines TRBV29-1 with TRBJ2-1; 7 nucleotides agree with TRBD2. CDR3 length: 11 amino acids. CDR1 is SQVTM, CDR2 ANQGSEA, per germline. J was trimmed by 9 bases and V by 4 bases; bases with no gene match: 3. CDR3 amino acids: CSVVWGGEQFF. The DNA of the CDR3 is TGCAGCGTTGTTTGGGGGGGTGAGCAGTTCTTC.

The V call is TRBV28, the J call TRBJ2-2, with TRBD1 identical over 7 bases. The CDR3 runs to 14 residues. V gave up 6 bases and J gave up 2 bases; unmatched junction bases: 3. Germline CDR1 MDHEN, CDR2 SYDVKM. The CDR3 nucleotides read TGTGCCAGCAGAAGGGACAGCAACACCGGGGAGCTGTTTTTT. It is translated as CASRRDSNTGELFF.

J is TRBJ2-7 and V is TRBV5-5; D possibly corresponds to TRBD2 (7 bases). This CDR3 comprises 15 residues. Trimming stripped 0 bases from V and 3 bases from J, with 13 bases between. The germline V gene has CDR1 SGHKS and CDR2 YYEKEE (reference sequence). In DNA, the CDR3 is TGTGCCAGCAGCTTGGCCGGCGGGGGCGACTACGAGCAGTACTTC. This gives the protein CASSLAGGGDYEQYF.

This clonotype was counted many times. The V call is TRBV6-5, the J call TRBJ1-3; tentative D call: TRBD1 (6 bases). From germline, CDR1 is MNHEY and CDR2 SVGAGI. This CDR3 spans 14 amino acids. The V end was cut by 8 bases, the J end by 5 bases, with 16 bases between. The DNA for the CDR3 is TGTGCCAGCCACGGGTCGAGGGGGAGAAACACCATATATTTT. This translates into CASHGSRGRNTIYF.

This clonotype was seen repeatedly, ten times or more. The chain combines TRBV24-1 with TRBJ1-5; D gene unclear. Germline V gives CDR1 KGHDR, CDR2 SFDVKD. The CDR3 loop spans 14 amino acids. The V end was cut by 5 bases, the J end by 0 bases, with 7 bases between. The CDR3 region is CATSAGDSNQPQHF. DNA of the CDR3: TGTGCCACCAGTGCCGGCGATAGCAATCAGCCCCAGCATTTT.